These T cell receptor beta chains were read from a single sample in a study of cytomegalovirus exposure and HLA in healthy donors. Assay: immunoSEQ multiplex PCR; the TCRdb copy retains only in-frame clones and omits some. Its table records over 150,000 clones. The source material was PBMCs. The receptors come from a boy aged 5-17 years in good health and CMV-seronegative. Each CDR3 is given with its conserved first and last residue. Each record gives: D gene, J gene, V gene, CDR3 protein, CDR3 DNA. A D gene is named only where the DNA matches it firmly.

TRBD1 TRBJ1-5 TRBV30 CAWSRTGKSNQPQHF TGTGCCTGGAGTAGGACAGGGAAAAGCAATCAGCCCCAGCATTTT
. TRBJ1-1 TRBV6-1 CASSEEGTGSKAEAFF TGTGCCAGCAGTGAAGAAGGAACAGGGTCAAAGGCTGAAGCTTTCTTT
TRBD2 TRBJ2-7 TRBV11-1 CASTLREGTLEQYF TGTGCCAGCACCCTTAGGGAGGGAACCCTGGAGCAGTACTTC
TRBD2 TRBJ2-3 TRBV13 CASSSLPGGPNTDTQYF TGTGCCAGCAGCTCTTTACCGGGGGGGCCAAATACAGATACGCAGTATTTT
. TRBJ2-1 TRBV6-1 CASRRQSNNEQFF TGTGCCAGCAGAAGACAGTCCAACAATGAGCAGTTCTTC
. TRBJ1-3 TRBV19 CASSLLTTDEITIYF TGTGCCAGTAGTCTCTTGACAACTGATGAAATCACCATATATTTT
. TRBJ2-3 TRBV5-1 CASSLLGATDTQYF TGCGCCAGCAGCTTGTTGGGGGCCACAGATACGCAGTATTTT
. TRBJ2-1 TRBV19 CASSIPGYNEQFF TGTGCCAGTAGTATCCCCGGGTACAATGAGCAGTTCTTC
. TRBJ2-3 TRBV7-2 CASRTANTDTQYF TGTGCCAGCCGAACAGCCAACACAGATACGCAGTATTTT
TRBD2 TRBJ2-3 TRBV19 CASSRNGLAGSTDTQYF TGTGCCAGTAGCCGAAACGGACTAGCGGGGAGCACAGATACGCAGTATTTT
. TRBJ1-1 TRBV6-4 CASSEQTNTEAFF TGTGCCAGCAGTGAACAGACGAACACTGAAGCTTTCTTT
. TRBJ2-5 TRBV6-5 CASSYSGGREETQYF TGTGCCAGCAGTTACTCGGGGGGGCGAGAGGAGACCCAGTACTTC
TRBD1 TRBJ1-5 TRBV7-9 CASSSQGDSNQPQHF TGTGCCAGCAGCTCTCAGGGGGACAGCAATCAGCCCCAGCATTTT
. TRBJ2-5 TRBV19 CASQGLAQETQYF TGTGCCAGCCAGGGCTTGGCCCAAGAGACCCAGTACTTC
TRBD2 TRBJ2-5 TRBV5-6 CASSPGGETQYF TGTGCCAGCAGCCCGGGGGGGGAGACCCAGTACTTC
TRBD1 TRBJ2-7 TRBV7-9 CASSLVGRGRVHEQYF TGTGCCAGCAGCTTAGTGGGCAGGGGGCGCGTACACGAGCAGTACTTC
. TRBJ1-6 TRBV9 CASSVGGGEKSPLHF TGTGCCAGCAGCGTAGGAGGAGGGGAGAAATCACCCCTCCACTTT
. TRBJ1-3 TRBV10-3 CAISDPTQGFGNTIYF TGTGCCATCAGTGACCCGACACAGGGCTTTGGAAACACCATATATTTT
. TRBJ2-5 TRBV7-6 CASSLTFSRQETQYF TGTGCCAGCAGCTTAACGTTCTCGAGGCAGGAGACCCAGTACTTC
TRBD2 TRBJ2-3 TRBV9 CASSERGRRGASGGTDTQYF TGTGCCAGCAGCGAGAGAGGGAGACGGGGAGCTAGCGGTGGGACAGATACGCAGTATTTT
. TRBJ1-2 TRBV5-6 CASAAGWGGNYGYTF TGTGCCAGCGCGGCCGGTTGGGGGGGGAACTATGGCTACACCTTC
. TRBJ1-3 TRBV6-5 CASREGNTIYF TGTGCCAGCAGGGAGGGGAACACCATATATTTT
TRBD1 TRBJ2-2 TRBV10-1 CATRQGVAGELFF TGCGCCACGAGACAGGGGGTCGCCGGGGAGCTGTTTTTT
. TRBJ1-4 TRBV30 CAQDAGGRNEKLFF TGTGCCCAGGACGCGGGGGGTCGAAATGAAAAACTGTTTTTT
. TRBJ2-3 TRBV5-6 CASSFRQIQLWDEQYF TGTGCCAGCAGTTTCCGACAGATCCAGCTTTGGGATGAGCAGTATTTT
. TRBJ1-2 TRBV15 CATSKAGDYGYTF TGTGCCACCAGCAAGGCAGGGGACTATGGCTACACCTTC
. TRBJ2-3 TRBV11-2 CASSSSSPTQYF TGTGCCAGCAGCTCGAGTTCCCCCACGCAGTATTTT
TRBD2 TRBJ2-7 TRBV15 CATSSRRGAAYEQYF TGTGCCACCAGCAGTCGGCGGGGGGCAGCCTACGAGCAGTACTTC
TRBD2 TRBJ2-1 TRBV4-1 CASSQEIAGEQFF TGCGCCAGCAGCCAAGAGATAGCGGGGGAGCAGTTCTTC
TRBD1 TRBJ1-2 TRBV10-3 CAITGWTGPGYGYTF TGTGCCATCACCGGATGGACAGGACCGGGCTATGGCTACACCTTC
TRBD1 TRBJ2-2 TRBV7-8 CASSFLDRVSAGELFF TGTGCCAGCAGCTTCCTCGACAGGGTGTCCGCCGGGGAGCTGTTTTTT
. TRBJ2-3 TRBV9 CASSVVGGSTDTQYF TGTGCCAGCAGCGTAGTCGGAGGCAGCACAGATACGCAGTATTTT
TRBD1 TRBJ2-7 TRBV19 CASSPADRGFFEQYF TGTGCCAGTAGTCCCGCGGACAGGGGGTTTTTCGAGCAGTACTTC
. TRBJ1-2 TRBV19 CASSWGPSYGYTF TGTGCCAGTAGTTGGGGGCCGAGCTATGGCTACACCTTC
. TRBJ2-7 TRBV7-9 CASSPFQEQYF TGTGCCAGCAGCCCGTTCCAGGAGCAGTACTTC
TRBD2 TRBJ2-3 TRBV14 CASSPRTSGTDTQYF TGTGCCAGCAGCCCCCGGACTAGCGGGACAGATACGCAGTATTTT
TRBD1 TRBJ2-4 TRBV4-3 CASSYLTGGQNIQYF TGCGCCAGCAGCTATCTGACAGGGGGCCAAAACATTCAGTACTTC
. TRBJ1-1 TRBV5-5 CASSFLTGNTEAFF TGTGCCAGCAGCTTCCTGACAGGGAACACTGAAGCTTTCTTT
TRBD2 TRBJ2-1 TRBV4-2 CASSQDLQRGGGNEQFF TGTGCCAGCAGCCAAGATCTCCAGCGGGGGGGTGGAAATGAGCAGTTCTTC
. TRBJ1-4 TRBV6-1 CASSEQGGNEKLFF TGTGCCAGCAGTGAACAGGGCGGTAATGAAAAACTGTTTTTT
TRBD1 TRBJ1-2 TRBV7-9 CASSLVGQGLYTF TGTGCCAGCAGCTTAGTGGGACAGGGCCTCTACACCTTC
TRBD2 TRBJ2-1 TRBV15 CATSGLAGAFYNEQFF TGTGCCACCAGCGGTCTAGCGGGGGCCTTTTACAATGAGCAGTTCTTC
. TRBJ2-1 TRBV5-5 CASSHPPRSFTNEQFF TGTGCCAGCAGCCACCCCCCACGGTCTTTCACCAATGAGCAGTTCTTC
TRBD2 TRBJ2-2 TRBV9 CASSVGGKLAGGNFPRLSTGELFF TGTGCCAGCAGCGTAGGGGGAAAACTAGCGGGGGGTAATTTCCCAAGACTATCCACCGGGGAGCTGTTTTTT
TRBD1 TRBJ2-3 TRBV13 CASSPGQGGTDTQYF TGTGCCAGCAGTCCTGGACAGGGCGGCACAGATACGCAGTATTTT
TRBD2 TRBJ2-3 TRBV5-1 CASSTGGATDTQYF TGCGCCAGCAGCACCGGGGGGGCCACAGATACGCAGTATTTT
. TRBJ1-6 TRBV6-5 CASRFVSEIPSPLHF TGTGCCAGCAGATTTGTTTCAGAAATACCTTCACCCCTCCACTTT